This T cell receptor (beta chain) was captured in a study of identical twins. Of note for this clonotype: Its specificity is not known.

Study-level results: There is a chance that invariant MAIT and iNKT cells partially muddied zero-insertion analyses. Those out-of-frame alpha sequences shared by twins showed an excess of low generation probability. Insertions were reduced in abundant cord blood beta clonotypes but not in memory repertoires.

The V gene's germline CDR1 is MNHEY and CDR2 SVGEGT. Trimming took 2 bases from V and 6 from J; bases not matched to a gene: 9. The CDR3 spans 16 residues. TCRdb re-called the 5' RACE reads with MiXCR, one entry per CDR3 protein. The data hold under 300,000 distinct CDR3 sequences, with roughly an eighth observed a single time. These data were also reused for a study on yellow fever vaccine responses in identical twins. That study reports: Reports say the vaccine T cell response in twins looked partly convergent and partly personalized.

The receptor comes from a woman between 18 and 29 years old in good health. This sequence joins TRBV6-2 or TRBV6-3 and TRBJ2-1; 8 bases are a match to TRBD2. The sequencing input was memory (CD45RO+) T cells sorted from blood. CDR3 region: CASSYHIAGKGNEQFF. The CDR3 nucleotides are TGTGCCAGCAGTTACCATATAGCGGGGAAGGGCAATGAGCAGTTCTTC.